These 5 T cell receptor beta chains originate from one sample sequenced in a study of lymphopenia after photon versus proton radiotherapy. Clones were sequenced by immunoSEQ multiplex PCR, and TCRdb holds only the in-frame ones, with some missing. The repertoire includes around 31,000 clones, roughly 89% of them detected once, and about 6.6% sits in the top ten. Material: peripheral blood, obtained from a patient treated with proton-based radiotherapy. The receptors originated from a woman aged 70-85 years with pancreatic cancer. Some clones in this sample may be carry-over from other donors' samples.

J is TRBJ1-2 and V is TRBV7-2, with D maybe TRBD1 (5 bases). The germline CDR1 and CDR2 sequences are SGHTA and FQGNSA. The CDR3 runs to 13 residues. Deletions cut 3 bases from V and 7 bases from J, with 12 bases between. The CDR3 DNA reads TGTGCCAGCAGCTTTGGACAATTCCGTGGCTACACCTTC. This translates into CASSFGQFRGYTF. Complete variable domain (other parts from reference TRBV7-2 and TRBJ1-2): GAGVSQSPSNKVTEKGKDVELRCDPISGHTALYWYRQSLGQGLEFLIYFQGNSAPDKSGLPSDRFSAERTGGSVSTLTIQRTQQEDSAVYLCASSFGQFRGYTFGSGTRLTVV.

This clone is a singleton in its sample. The CDR3 protein is CASSIGGDRAQYF. The CDR3 region has the DNA TGTGCCAGTAGTATAGGAGGCGATAGGGCCCAGTACTTC. V gene TRBV19 combines with J gene TRBJ2-5, with unresolved D. Germline lookup yields CDR1 LNHDA and CDR2 SQIVND (reference sequence). The CDR3 runs to 13 residues. V shed 1 base and J shed 9 bases, with 12 bases lying between them.

This clone was counted only a few times. The chain links TRBV19 to TRBJ1-1; D might be TRBD1 (5 bases). Germline V gene lookup returns CDR1 LNHDA and CDR2 SQIVND (reference sequence). Deletions cut 4 bases from V and 3 bases from J, with 12 bases between. CDR3 length: 14 amino acids. CDR3 nucleotides: TGTGCCAGTAGTACCACGGGACTGGACACTGAAGCTTTCTTT. It encodes CASSTTGLDTEAFF.

The J gene is TRBJ1-1, the V gene TRBV6-5, with TRBD1 identical over 10 bases. Germline trimming cut 6 bases from V and 4 bases from J; bases unmatched to any gene: 8. The germline V gene has CDR1 MNHEY and CDR2 SVGAGI. The CDR3 totals 15 residues. DNA of the CDR3: TGTGCCAGCAGACCTACCGGGACAGGGGCCACTGAAGCTTTCTTT. This gives the protein CASRPTGTGATEAFF.

In this sample, this clone turned up a few times. V gene TRBV7-8 combines with J gene TRBJ2-7; D is ambiguous. Germline lookup yields CDR1 SGHVS and CDR2 FQNEAQ. V lost 2 bases to trimming and J lost 3 bases, with 5 bases between them. This CDR3 comprises 12 residues. For the CDR3, the DNA is TGTGCCAGCAGCTTACAAGACTACGAGCAGTACTTC. Encoded protein: CASSLQDYEQYF.